This T cell receptor (beta chain) was identified during a study of cytomegalovirus exposure and HLA in healthy donors. As to this clone: Antigen specificity is unknown.

The CDR3 contains 11 residues. The V end was cut by 7 bases, the J end by 5 bases, with 12 bases between. Germline CDR1 SQVTM, CDR2 ANQGSEA. The PCR employed 60 Vbeta primers together with 13 Jbeta primers. Generated by immunoSEQ multiplex PCR, the TCRdb table keeps only in-frame clones and is missing some. The sample yields 100,000 to 150,000 clones, over 60% seen once. Study-wide results and limits: Most TCR sequences proved rare, with some public TCRs found in many donors.

Specimen: PBMCs. This sequence originates from a human donor in good health. This chain uses TRBV29-1 with TRBJ2-7; tentative D call: TRBD1 (5 bases). CDR3 DNA: TGCAGCGCCACCGGCAGGGACGAGCAGTACTTC. Encoded protein: CSATGRDEQYF.